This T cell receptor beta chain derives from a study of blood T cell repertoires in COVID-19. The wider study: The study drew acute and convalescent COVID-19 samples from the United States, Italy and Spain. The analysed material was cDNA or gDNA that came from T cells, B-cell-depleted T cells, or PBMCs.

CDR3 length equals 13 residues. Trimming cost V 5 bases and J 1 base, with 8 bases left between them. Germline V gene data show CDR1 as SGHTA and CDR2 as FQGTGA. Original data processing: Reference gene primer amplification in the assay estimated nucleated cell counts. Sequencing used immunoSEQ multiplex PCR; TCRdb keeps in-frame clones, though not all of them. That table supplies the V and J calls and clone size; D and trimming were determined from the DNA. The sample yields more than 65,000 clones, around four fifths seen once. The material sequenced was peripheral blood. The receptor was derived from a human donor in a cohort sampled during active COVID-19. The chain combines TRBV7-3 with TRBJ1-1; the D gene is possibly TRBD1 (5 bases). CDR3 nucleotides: TGTGCCAGCAGCGAGCAGGGGAACACTGAAGCTTTCTTT. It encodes CASSEQGNTEAFF.